These 26 T cell receptor beta chains were all obtained from the same sample, sequenced in a study of shared clonotypes between healthy human individuals. Clones were sequenced by immunoSEQ multiplex PCR, and TCRdb holds only the in-frame ones, with some missing. This table has about 2,500,000 clones, about 92% appearing once. Sequencing was carried out using naive CD4+ T cells sorted from blood. As for subset: CD45RA+ positively selected. These receptors all come from a man between 18 and 35 years old in good health.

The chain joins TRBV6-1 to TRBJ2-1; 10 bases line up with TRBD1. Per germline, CDR1 MNHNS and CDR2 SASEGT. This CDR3 contains 15 residues. J gave up 2 bases and V 6 bases, and 4 bases lay outside the gene matches. DNA for the CDR3: TGTGCCAGCAGAGAGACAGGGGGCGCCTACAATGAGCAGTTCTTC. Residues: CASRETGGAYNEQFF.

Turning to this clone: One junction end disagrees with the germline gene, perhaps due to a read error. The chain recombines TRBV6-5 with TRBJ1-5; D remains ambiguous. The CDR3 extends over 13 amino acids. The germline V gene encodes CDR1 MNHEY and CDR2 SVGAGI. The CDR3: CASSYSSSGLVYF. Here the CDR3 DNA reads TGTGCCAGCAGTTACTCGAGTTCAGGCCTCGTGTATTTT.

V gene TRBV10-3 combines with J gene TRBJ2-3; D uncertain. This CDR3 spans 15 amino acids. The germline V gene has CDR1 ENHRY and CDR2 SYGVKD. V was cut by 3 bases and J by 3 bases, with 13 bases left in between. The DNA of the CDR3 is TGTGCCATCAGTGAAATATATATGGGGACAGATACGCAGTATTTT. Translating gives CAISEIYMGTDTQYF.

Turning to this clone: Its ends do not fully match the called genes, so a read error is possible. V gene TRBV7-7 combines with J gene TRBJ2-5; the D call may be TRBD1 or TRBD2 (7 bases each). Germline loops: CDR1 SSHAT, CDR2 FNYEAQ (reference sequence). This CDR3 region has 15 residues. The CDR3, as DNA: TGTGCTAGCAGCCAGGGGGGGGCGGGACAAGAGACCCAGTACTTC. Translating gives CASSQGGAGQETQYF.

The chain is built from TRBV6-5 and TRBJ2-2; D is undetermined. The CDR3 totals 13 residues. Trimming took off 2 bases at V and 7 bases at J, with 8 bases between the two ends. The germline gives CDR1 MNHEY, CDR2 SVGAGI. The CDR3 here is CASSYPNGGELFF. CDR3 DNA: TGTGCCAGCAGTTACCCCAACGGCGGGGAGCTGTTTTTT.

The V gene is TRBV28, the J gene TRBJ2-7; 7 bases align to TRBD2. V shed 2 bases and J 5 bases; nucleotides not matched to a gene: 9. Germline CDR1 is MDHEN and CDR2 is SYDVKM. The CDR3 loop spans 15 amino acids. The CDR3 loop reads CASSLSGQGGNEQYF. The DNA for the CDR3 is TGTGCCAGCAGTTTAAGTGGCCAGGGAGGGAACGAGCAGTACTTC.

On this clone: The same CDR3 can be traced to other DNA sequences in this sample. The rearrangement joins TRBV28 to TRBJ2-2, with D uncertain. V shed 3 bases and J shed 4 bases, with 3 bases lying between them. The CDR3 length is 12 residues. Looked up from germline, CDR1 is MDHEN and CDR2 is SYDVKM. The CDR3 reads CASSLFTGELFF. Here the CDR3 DNA reads TGTGCCAGCAGTTTGTTCACCGGGGAGCTGTTTTTT.

This chain joins TRBV19 and TRBJ2-7; D is unclear. CDR1 is LNHDA and CDR2 is SQIVND in the germline V gene (reference sequence). The length of the CDR3 is 13 residues. CDR3 coding DNA: TGTACCACCAACCGGTTCCAGACCTACGAGCAGTACTTC. As protein: CTTNRFQTYEQYF.

Only a few counts were recorded for this clone. This rearrangement joins TRBV2 to TRBJ1-1; tentatively, D is TRBD1 (6 bases). Germline loops: CDR1 SNHLY, CDR2 FYNNEI. The CDR3 covers 15 residues. Trimming pared 2 bases from V and 1 base from J, leaving 11 bases between. CDR3: CASSELSTGNTEAFF. CDR3 coding DNA: TGTGCCAGCAGTGAACTTTCGACAGGGAACACTGAAGCTTTCTTT.

Comments on this clone: The same CDR3 can be traced to other DNA sequences in this sample. The chain recombines TRBV18 with TRBJ1-1; D might be TRBD1 (6 bases). This CDR3 is 14 amino acids long. Germline V gene sequence: CDR1 KGHSH, CDR2 LQKENI. With 3 bases removed from V and 0 bases from J, the gap between germline ends came to 8 bases. Here the CDR3 reads CASSPGHLNTEAFF. CDR3 DNA sequence: TGTGCCAGCTCACCGGGACACTTGAACACTGAAGCTTTCTTT.

This clone was detected a few times. CDR3 DNA sequence: TGCGCCAGCAGCTTGGTGGGGGAATGGAATGCTGAAGCTTTCTTT. Protein sequence: CASSLVGEWNAEAFF. This rearrangement joins TRBV5-1 to TRBJ1-1, with D maybe TRBD1 (5 bases). Trimming took 0 bases from V and 6 from J, leaving 15 bases between them. The CDR3 has 15 residues. Germline-derived CDR1 and CDR2 are SGHRS and YFSETQ.

As regards this clone: In the same sample, other DNA sequences code for this CDR3. V is TRBV9 and J is TRBJ2-5, with 7 bases that match TRBD2. Germline CDR1 and CDR2: SGDLS and YYNGEE. This CDR3 comprises 16 residues. Trimming cost V 0 bases and J 5 bases; bases outside gene matches: 10. The CDR3, as DNA: TGTGCCAGCAGCGTAGGGTCTAGCGGAGTCCGGGAGACCCAGTACTTC. This encodes CASSVGSSGVRETQYF.

This chain joins TRBV19 and TRBJ2-5, with D uncertain. Trimming removed 1 base at V and 0 bases at J, with 9 bases between. Germline loops: CDR1 LNHDA, CDR2 SQIVND (reference sequence). This CDR3 contains 15 residues. The CDR3 region has the DNA TGTGCCAGTAGTATAGGTGGATCCTACCAAGAGACCCAGTACTTC. It encodes CASSIGGSYQETQYF.

The chain has TRBV19 and TRBJ1-5; possibly TRBD1 for D (5 bases). The CDR3 loop spans 12 amino acids. The V gene's germline CDR1 is LNHDA and CDR2 SQIVND (reference sequence). Trimming left V 8 bases short and J 4 bases short, with 9 bases between. The chain's CDR3 is CASGRGNQPQHF. CDR3 DNA sequence: TGTGCCAGTGGTCGGGGGAATCAGCCCCAGCATTTT. Using reference TRBV19 and TRBJ1-5 for the parts outside the CDR3, the full variable domain is DGGITQSPKYLFRKEGQNVTLSCEQNLNHDAMYWYRQDPGQGLRLIYYSQIVNDFQKGDIAEGYSVSREKKESFPLTVTSAQKNPTAFYLCASGRGNQPQHFGDGTRLSIL.

V and J are TRBV19 and TRBJ1-5; perhaps TRBD1 as D (5 bases). The CDR3 is 13 amino acids. Germline V CDR1 and CDR2: LNHDA, SQIVND (reference sequence). Deletions cut 8 bases from V and 9 bases from J, with 17 bases between. The CDR3 spells CASGAGPRGPQHF. The CDR3 DNA reads TGTGCCAGTGGTGCGGGGCCGCGCGGGCCCCAGCATTTT.

The chain has TRBV5-4 and TRBJ2-3; TRBD2 agrees at 10 bases. Germline values: CDR1 SGHNT, CDR2 YYREEE (reference sequence). After removal of 5 bases from V and 1 base from J, the junction contained 7 bases not matched to a gene. This CDR3 contains 16 residues. The CDR3 DNA is TGTGCCAGCAGAAAGACCGGGACTAGCGGCACAGATACGCAGTATTTT. It specifies CASRKTGTSGTDTQYF.

The J gene is TRBJ1-3, the V gene TRBV10-1, with D uncertain. Trimming cost V 0 bases and J 2 bases, with 11 bases left between them. The CDR3 spans 16 residues. CDR1 and CDR2 from the germline V gene are WNHNN and SYGVQD (reference sequence). This chain's CDR3 is CASSESGRSAGNTIYF. The CDR3, as DNA: TGCGCCAGCAGTGAGTCCGGCAGGAGTGCTGGAAACACCATATATTTT.

The chain is built from TRBV9 and TRBJ1-3; weak D call: TRBD1 (6 bases). The CDR3 covers 14 residues. Germline lookup yields CDR1 SGDLS and CDR2 YYNGEE. The V and J ends lost 3 bases and 4 bases respectively, with 11 bases between them. CDR3 nucleotides: TGTGCCAGCAGCGCTTGGACAGAAGGAAACACCATATATTTT. As protein: CASSAWTEGNTIYF.

This rearrangement joins TRBV6-1 to TRBJ1-5, with 7 bases fitting TRBD1. Germline CDR1 and CDR2: MNHNS and SASEGT. CDR3 length: 15 amino acids. V lost 4 bases, J lost 7 bases, and 10 bases stayed unmatched. CDR3 sequence: CASSGRQGREQPQHF. DNA for the CDR3: TGTGCCAGCAGTGGCAGACAGGGAAGGGAGCAGCCCCAGCATTTT.

The chain has TRBV27 and TRBJ2-3; TRBD2 agrees at 13 bases. V trimming: 6 bases; J trimming: 2 bases; junction bases outside the gene matches: 14. Germline values: CDR1 MNHEY, CDR2 SMNVEV (reference sequence). The CDR3 loop spans 19 amino acids. Here the CDR3 DNA reads TGTGCCAGCAGCGGGCAGACTAGCGGGAGGTCATCCTCCACAGATACGCAGTATTTT. This gives the protein CASSGQTSGRSSSTDTQYF.

The gene calls are TRBV7-6 and TRBJ2-7; 7 bases fit TRBD2. Trimming cost V 10 bases and J 3 bases; bases outside gene matches: 15. This CDR3 contains 15 residues. Looked up from germline, CDR1 is SGHVS and CDR2 is FNYEAQ. DNA for the CDR3: TGTGCCACAGGACTAGGGCCCGCAAATTACTACGAGCAGTACTTC. Protein sequence: CATGLGPANYYEQYF.

The V and J genes are TRBV25-1 and TRBJ2-3; 9 nucleotides match TRBD2. V gave up 4 bases and J gave up 2 bases; unmatched junction bases: 7. The CDR3 is made up of 16 amino acids. Germline V gene sequence: CDR1 MGHDK, CDR2 SYGVNS. CDR3 amino acids: CASSGDASGDTDTQYF. For the CDR3, the DNA is TGTGCCAGCAGTGGAGATGCTAGCGGGGACACAGATACGCAGTATTTT. The full variable domain, with the rest looked up from reference TRBV25-1 and TRBJ2-3, is EADIYQTPRYLVIGTGKKITLECSQTMGHDKMYWYQQDPGMELHLIHYSYGVNSTEKGDLSSESTVSRIRTEHFPLTLESARPSHTSQYLCASSGDASGDTDTQYFGPGTRLTVL.

The V gene is TRBV9, the J gene TRBJ2-5, with 11 positions matching TRBD2. V shed 0 bases, J shed 2 bases, and the junction held 6 bases outside the gene matches. The CDR3 is made up of 17 amino acids. Germline CDR1 is SGDLS and CDR2 is YYNGEE. Written as DNA, the CDR3 is TGTGCCAGCAGCGTAGCCCTCACTAGCGGGGGACAAGAGACCCAGTACTTC. Translated, it gives CASSVALTSGGQETQYF. Full variable domain (remainder filled in from reference TRBV9 and TRBJ2-5): DSGVTQTPKHLITATGQRVTLRCSPRSGDLSVYWYQQSLDQGLQFLIQYYNGEERAKGNILERFSAQQFPDLHSELNLSSLELGDSALYFCASSVALTSGGQETQYFGPGTRLLVL.

As to this clone: Other DNA variants within this sample encode the same CDR3. This chain uses TRBV7-9 with TRBJ2-7; no definite D call. The germline CDR1 and CDR2 sequences are SEHNR and FQNEAQ (reference sequence). CDR3 size: 12 residues. Trimming took 3 bases from V and 2 from J, leaving 5 bases between them. Here the CDR3 DNA reads TGTGCCAGCAGCTTGTCAGCCTACGAGCAGTACTTC. The encoded protein is CASSLSAYEQYF.

The V and J genes are TRBV19 and TRBJ2-7, with D hard to call. Germline V gene sequence: CDR1 LNHDA, CDR2 SQIVND (reference sequence). Trimming shortened V by 3 bases and J by 5 bases, and 8 bases separated the two germline ends. CDR3 length: 12 amino acids. In nucleotides, the CDR3 is TGTGCCAGTAGTATCATAGGGAACGAGCAGTACTTC. Its protein product is CASSIIGNEQYF.

The CDR3 region is CASSLQGGNTIYF. The CDR3 nucleotides read TGTGCCAGCAGCCTACAGGGGGGAAACACCATATATTTT. The genes are TRBV7-9 and TRBJ1-3, with 7 bases aligning to TRBD1. Germline V lookup: CDR1 SEHNR, CDR2 FQNEAQ (reference sequence). This CDR3 is built from 13 residues. Losses at the gene ends were 5 bases for V and 4 bases for J; bases not matched to a gene: 2.